A single sample is the source of the 14 T cell receptor beta chains below, sequenced in a study of identical twins. TCRdb passed the 5' RACE reads through MiXCR, listing each CDR3 protein once. The table shows around 500,000 distinct CDR3 sequences, with approximately 14% occurring only once. The sample also formed part of further work on yellow fever vaccine responses in identical twins.

Sequencing used CD4+ T cells sorted from blood. These TCRs come from a woman between 18 and 29 years old in good health.

The rearrangement links TRBV7-2 to TRBJ1-6; possible D gene TRBD1, 6 bases. Deletions cut 1 base from V and 13 bases from J, with 14 bases between. Germline CDR1 is SGHTA and CDR2 is FQGNSA. The CDR3 totals 14 residues. The CDR3 protein is CASSLVQGMGPLHF. CDR3 bases: TGTGCCAGCAGCTTAGTTCAGGGGATGGGCCCCCTCCACTTT.

This chain links TRBV12-3 or TRBV12-4 with TRBJ2-3; D gene unclear. V was cut by 6 bases and J by 0 bases, with 16 bases left in between. The CDR3 runs to 16 residues. The CDR3 sequence is CASSPPAQTSTDTQYF. The DNA of the CDR3 is TGTGCCAGCAGCCCTCCCGCCCAGACTAGCACAGATACGCAGTATTTT.

This clonotype was counted only a few times. For the CDR3, the DNA is TGTGCCAGCAGCGCAAGCCTGGGGGTCATTCAGTACTTC. This sequence encodes CASSASLGVIQYF. This chain connects TRBV9 to TRBJ2-4; D assignment may be TRBD1 or TRBD2 (5 bases each). Germline values: CDR1 SGDLS, CDR2 YYNGEE. There are 13 residues in the CDR3. V lost 3 bases and J lost 9, with 13 bases in between.

A single count supports this clonotype. The chain couples TRBV11-2 to TRBJ2-3; TRBD2 might be the D (5 bases). The germline V and J ends were trimmed by 1 base and 5 bases, with 10 bases remaining between them. Germline V gene data show CDR1 as SGHAT and CDR2 as FQNNGV. CDR3 length: 14 residues. CDR3 bases: TGTGCCAGCAGCTTAGGGAGGTCGGGAGATACGCAGTATTTT. Residues: CASSLGRSGDTQYF.

This sequence joins TRBV19 and TRBJ2-5; no firm D call. The V and J ends lost 4 bases and 4 bases respectively, with 10 bases between them. Germline V gene sequence: CDR1 LNHDA, CDR2 SQIVND (reference sequence). CDR3 length equals 13 residues. The CDR3 coding sequence is TGTGCCAGTAGTAATGTGGCTCGAGAGACCCAGTACTTC. Translated, it gives CASSNVARETQYF.

The chain joins TRBV5-1 to TRBJ2-7; TRBD1 agrees at 10 bases. Germline V gene sequence: CDR1 SGHRS, CDR2 YFSETQ. V was pared by 4 bases and J by 5 bases, with 6 bases of the junction left unmatched. The CDR3 sequence is 14 residues long. The CDR3 sequence: CASSLLTGGNEQYF. CDR3 DNA sequence: TGCGCCAGCAGCCTCCTGACAGGGGGCAACGAGCAGTACTTC.

In this sample, this clonotype turned up a few times. This chain uses TRBV28 with TRBJ2-5; 12 bases align to TRBD1. With V trimmed by 4 bases and J by 9 bases, 12 bases remained unmatched. The CDR3 has 16 residues. From germline, CDR1 is MDHEN and CDR2 SYDVKM. The CDR3 sequence: CASSSPTGTGGRAQYF. In DNA form, the CDR3 reads TGTGCCAGCAGTTCCCCGACCGGGACAGGGGGCAGGGCCCAGTACTTC.

V and J are TRBV28 and TRBJ2-3, with D possibly being TRBD1 or TRBD2 (5 bases each). The CDR3 spans 14 residues. Trimming removed 5 bases at V and 4 bases at J, with 13 bases between. CDR1 is MDHEN, CDR2 SYDVKM, per germline. The CDR3 here is CASSTGTISDTQYF. In DNA form, the CDR3 reads TGTGCCAGCAGTACCGGGACGATTTCAGATACGCAGTATTTT. The full variable domain, its missing parts supplied by reference TRBV28 and TRBJ2-3, is DVKVTQSSRYLVKRTGEKVFLECVQDMDHENMFWYRQDPGLGLRLIYFSYDVKMKEKGDIPEGYSVSREKKERFSLILESASTNQTSMYLCASSTGTISDTQYFGPGTRLTVL.

The CDR3 reads CSAASGGIYNEQFF. The CDR3, as DNA: TGCAGCGCGGCTAGCGGGGGCATATACAATGAGCAGTTCTTC. The V gene is TRBV29-1, the J gene TRBJ2-1, with 10 positions matching TRBD2. Trimming removed 7 bases from V and 4 bases from J; junction bases left unmatched: 7. The CDR3 length is 14 residues. Germline V gene lookup returns CDR1 SQVTM and CDR2 ANQGSEA.

This clonotype was counted a few times. This chain connects TRBV27 to TRBJ1-5; D not certain. The germline V gene has CDR1 MNHEY and CDR2 SMNVEV (reference sequence). Trimming removed 2 bases from V and 0 bases from J, with 8 bases in between. This CDR3 is 15 amino acids long. The CDR3 DNA follows: TGTGCCAGCAGTTTACGGGAATTTAGCAATCAGCCCCAGCATTTT. Translating it yields CASSLREFSNQPQHF.

This chain joins TRBV7-9 and TRBJ2-3; 8 nucleotides match TRBD2. Germline CDR1 is SEHNR and CDR2 is FQNEAQ (reference sequence). Trimming removed 5 bases from V and 4 bases from J; junction bases left unmatched: 5. The CDR3 runs 14 residues. The DNA for the CDR3 is TGTGCCAGCAGCCCCGGGGGGGGCGCAGATACGCAGTATTTT. Its protein product is CASSPGGGADTQYF. The variable domain in full, with the rest retrieved from reference TRBV7-9 and TRBJ2-3, is DTGVSQNPRHKITKRGQNVTFRCDPISEHNRLYWYRQTLGQGPEFLTYFQNEAQLEKSRLLSDRFSAERPKGSFSTLEIQRTEQGDSAMYLCASSPGGGADTQYFGPGTRLTVL.

In this sample, this clonotype turned up a few times. This chain uses TRBV6-2 or TRBV6-3 with TRBJ2-7; TRBD2 matches at 7 bases. CDR3 length: 16 residues. CDR1 is MNHEY and CDR2 is SVGEGT in the germline V gene. V lost 9 bases and J lost 0; bases outside the gene matches: 14. CDR3 loop: CASRLGRAEGSYEQYF. CDR3 nucleotides: TGTGCCAGTCGATTGGGGAGGGCTGAAGGCTCCTACGAGCAGTACTTC.

This clonotype came up many times. Written as DNA, the CDR3 is TGTGCCAGCAGCAGGGGGCAAGGATCTGGGGCCAACGTCCTGACTTTC. Its protein product is CASSRGQGSGANVLTF. The V call is TRBV12-3 or TRBV12-4, the J call TRBJ2-6; 8 bases agree with TRBD1. Losses at the gene ends were 6 bases for V and 1 base for J; bases not matched to a gene: 5. The CDR3 spans 16 residues.

The V call is TRBV5-1, the J call TRBJ2-5; tentative D call: TRBD1 (6 bases). Germline CDR1 and CDR2: SGHRS and YFSETQ. V was trimmed by 6 bases and J by 3 bases, leaving 15 bases between them. CDR3 length equals 14 residues. CDR3 DNA: TGCGCCAGCAAGCGTCAACAGGGAAAAGAGACCCAGTACTTC. Translating gives CASKRQQGKETQYF.